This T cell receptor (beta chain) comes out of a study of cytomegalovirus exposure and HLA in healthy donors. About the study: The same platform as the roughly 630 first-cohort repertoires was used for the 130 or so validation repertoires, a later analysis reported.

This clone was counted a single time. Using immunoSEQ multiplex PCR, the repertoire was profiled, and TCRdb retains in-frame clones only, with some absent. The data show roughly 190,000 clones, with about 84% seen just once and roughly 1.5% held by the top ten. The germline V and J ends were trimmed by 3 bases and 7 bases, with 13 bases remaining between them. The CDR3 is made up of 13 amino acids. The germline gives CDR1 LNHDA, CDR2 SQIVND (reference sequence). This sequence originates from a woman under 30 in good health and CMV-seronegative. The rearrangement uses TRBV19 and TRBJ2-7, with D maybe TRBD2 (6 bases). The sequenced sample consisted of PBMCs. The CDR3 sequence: CASSIDTSWEQYF. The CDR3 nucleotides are TGTGCCAGTAGTATTGACACTAGCTGGGAGCAGTACTTC. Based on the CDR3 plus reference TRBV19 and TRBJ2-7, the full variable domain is DGGITQSPKYLFRKEGQNVTLSCEQNLNHDAMYWYRQDPGQGLRLIYYSQIVNDFQKGDIAEGYSVSREKKESFPLTVTSAQKNPTAFYLCASSIDTSWEQYFGPGTRLTVT.